The TCR beta chain described here comes from a study of T cells after yellow fever vaccination. Study observations and caveats: Clones from primary vaccination mostly reappeared after the booster (96% CD4, approximately 91% CD8). A faster peak, day 5 versus 15, was reached by the weaker secondary response.

TCRdb recomputed calls from the 5' RACE reads with MiXCR, one row per CDR3 protein. The profile shows some 320,000 distinct CDR3 sequences, roughly 10% of them singletons. This clonotype turned up a few times. Antigen unknown. The CDR3 loop spans 14 amino acids. V shed 3 bases and J 7 bases; nucleotides not matched to a gene: 6. Germline V CDR1 and CDR2: SGHTA, FQGNSA. Sequenced material: CD4+ T cells sorted from PBMCs, taken 45 days after the yellow fever booster vaccination. This chain connects TRBV7-2 to TRBJ1-5; 7 nucleotides agree with TRBD1. This TCR came from a man aged 18 to 29 who received the YFV17D yellow fever vaccine. The CDR3 DNA is TGTGCCAGCAGCTTCCGACAGGGAGCCCAGCCCCAGCATTTT. Translation gives CASSFRQGAQPQHF. Based on the CDR3 plus reference TRBV7-2 and TRBJ1-5, the full variable domain is GAGVSQSPSNKVTEKGKDVELRCDPISGHTALYWYRQSLGQGLEFLIYFQGNSAPDKSGLPSDRFSAERTGGSVSTLTIQRTQQEDSAVYLCASSFRQGAQPQHFGDGTRLSIL.